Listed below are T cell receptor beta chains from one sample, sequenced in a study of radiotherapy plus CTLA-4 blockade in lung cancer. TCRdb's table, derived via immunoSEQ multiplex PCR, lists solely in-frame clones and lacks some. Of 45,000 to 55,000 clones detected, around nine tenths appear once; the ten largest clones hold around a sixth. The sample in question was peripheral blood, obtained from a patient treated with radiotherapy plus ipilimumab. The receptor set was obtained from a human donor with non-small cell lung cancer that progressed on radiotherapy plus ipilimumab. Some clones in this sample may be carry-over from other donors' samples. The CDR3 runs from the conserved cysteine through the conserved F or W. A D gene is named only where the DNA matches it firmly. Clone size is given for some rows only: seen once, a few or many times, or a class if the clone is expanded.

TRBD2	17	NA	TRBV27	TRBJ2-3	CASGGASGSVTADTQYF	TGTGCCAGCGGAGGGGCTAGCGGGAGCGTCACAGCAGATACGCAGTATTTT
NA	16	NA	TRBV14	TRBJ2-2	CASSRASGRSTGELFF	TGTGCCAGCAGCCGGGCAAGCGGTCGTTCCACCGGGGAGCTGTTTTTT
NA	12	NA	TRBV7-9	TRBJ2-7	CASSSLRDEQYF	TGTGCCAGCAGCTCACTTCGGGACGAGCAGTACTTC
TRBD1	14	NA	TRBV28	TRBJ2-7	CASTGQGVGYEQYF	TGTGCCAGCACCGGACAGGGGGTAGGCTACGAGCAGTACTTC
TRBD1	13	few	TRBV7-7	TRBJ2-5	CASSFTGGGTQYF	TGTGCCAGCAGCTTTACAGGGGGAGGGACCCAGTACTTC
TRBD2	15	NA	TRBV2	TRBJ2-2	CATSRGGRSDGELFF	TGTGCCACCTCACGCGGGGGGCGCTCGGACGGGGAGCTGTTTTTT
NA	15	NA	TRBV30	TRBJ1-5	CAWSSLGEGGQPQHF	TGTGCCTGGAGTAGTCTAGGAGAAGGTGGTCAGCCCCAGCATTTT
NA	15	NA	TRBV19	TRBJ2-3	CASNPGRGNTDTQYF	TGTGCCAGTAACCCGGGGAGGGGGAATACAGATACGCAGTATTTT
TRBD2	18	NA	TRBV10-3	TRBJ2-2	CAIRSGLAGDANTGELFF	TGTGCCATCAGGTCTGGACTAGCGGGAGACGCGAACACCGGGGAGCTGTTTTTT
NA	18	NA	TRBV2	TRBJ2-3	CASSPLRVRETPPDTQYF	TGTGCCAGCAGCCCCCTACGGGTCCGAGAAACCCCCCCCGATACGCAGTATTTT
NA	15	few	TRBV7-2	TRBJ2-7	CASSLITGSFYEQYF	TGTGCCAGCAGCTTAATTACAGGGTCCTTCTACGAGCAGTACTTC
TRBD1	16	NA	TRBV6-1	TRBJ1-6	CASSEWTGGLNSPLHF	TGTGCCAGCAGTGAATGGACAGGGGGCCTAAATTCACCCCTCCACTTT
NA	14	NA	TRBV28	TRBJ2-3	CASSQTLATDTQYF	TGTGCCAGCAGTCAGACTCTGGCCACAGATACGCAGTATTTT
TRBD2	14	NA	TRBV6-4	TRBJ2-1	CASSPTSDLNEQFF	TGTGCCAGCAGCCCGACTAGCGATCTCAATGAGCAGTTCTTC
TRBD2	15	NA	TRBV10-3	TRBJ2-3	CAISDRTSGSNTQYF	TGTGCCATCAGTGACCGGACTAGCGGGAGTAATACGCAGTATTTT
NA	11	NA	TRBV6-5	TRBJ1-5	CASSDAEPQHF	TGTGCCAGCAGTGATGCGGAGCCCCAGCATTTT
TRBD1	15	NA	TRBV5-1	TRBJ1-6	CASSLEGDRNSPLHF	TGCGCCAGCAGCTTGGAAGGGGACAGGAATTCACCCCTCCACTTT
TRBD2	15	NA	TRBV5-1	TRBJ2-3	CASSSGRGVTDTQYF	TGCGCCAGCAGCTCCGGACGGGGGGTAACAGATACGCAGTATTTT
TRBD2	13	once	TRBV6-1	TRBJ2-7	CASNPGGPYEQYF	TGTGCCAGCAACCCGGGAGGGCCGTACGAGCAGTACTTC
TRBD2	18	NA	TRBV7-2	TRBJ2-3	CASSHDLAGGRSTDTQYF	TGTGCCAGCAGCCATGACTTAGCGGGGGGCCGTAGCACAGATACGCAGTATTTT
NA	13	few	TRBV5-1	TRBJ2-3	CASSLEQGDTQYF	TGCGCCAGCAGCTTGGAGCAGGGGGATACGCAGTATTTT
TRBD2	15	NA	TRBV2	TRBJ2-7	CASGGSGRASYEQYF	TGTGCCAGCGGTGGGAGCGGGAGGGCCTCCTACGAGCAGTACTTC
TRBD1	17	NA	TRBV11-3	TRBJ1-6	CASSLEGGTGRNSPLHF	TGTGCCAGCAGCTTAGAAGGAGGGACAGGGAGGAATTCACCCCTCCACTTT
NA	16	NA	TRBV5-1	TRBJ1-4	CASSLFPAGGGEKLFF	TGCGCCAGCAGCTTGTTCCCCGCCGGGGGAGGTGAAAAACTGTTTTTT
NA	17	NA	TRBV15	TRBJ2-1	CATSRGLRDGGAYEQFF	TGTGCCACCAGCAGAGGACTCCGGGACGGGGGTGCATATGAGCAGTTCTTC
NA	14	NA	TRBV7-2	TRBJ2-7	CASSLTRDQSEQYF	TGTGCCAGCAGCTTAACCAGGGATCAGTCCGAGCAGTACTTC
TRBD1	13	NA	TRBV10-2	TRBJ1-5	CASLDRGGFPQHF	TGCGCCAGCCTTGACAGGGGAGGTTTCCCCCAGCATTTT
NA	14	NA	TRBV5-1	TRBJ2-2	CASSLLHNTGELFF	TGCGCCAGCAGCTTGTTACACAACACCGGGGAGCTGTTTTTT
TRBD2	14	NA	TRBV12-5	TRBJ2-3	CASGAAGFRDTQYF	TGTGCTAGTGGGGCAGCGGGATTTAGAGATACGCAGTATTTT
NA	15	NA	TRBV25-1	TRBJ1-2	CASSEFFPSGYGYTF	TGTGCCAGCAGTGAATTTTTCCCTTCGGGCTATGGCTACACCTTC
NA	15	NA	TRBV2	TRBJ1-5	CASSRDTQGNQPQHF	TGTGCCAGCAGTCGGGACACCCAAGGCAATCAGCCCCAGCATTTT
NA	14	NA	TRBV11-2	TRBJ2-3	CASSLRASTDTQYF	TGTGCCAGCAGCTTACGCGCTAGCACAGATACGCAGTATTTT
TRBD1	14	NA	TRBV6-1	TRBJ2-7	CASSPGQSSYEQYF	TGTGCCAGCAGTCCGGGACAGAGCTCCTACGAGCAGTACTTC
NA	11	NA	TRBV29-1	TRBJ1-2	CSVEGTKGYTF	TGCAGCGTTGAAGGGACAAAAGGCTACACCTTC
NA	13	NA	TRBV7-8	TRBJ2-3	CASSPSSTDTQYF	TGTGCCAGCAGCCCTAGTAGCACAGATACGCAGTATTTT
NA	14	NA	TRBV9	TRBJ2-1	CASSARRTSIEQFF	TGTGCCAGCAGCGCTCGGAGGACCAGCATTGAGCAGTTCTTC